The next 4 T cell receptor beta chains were all read from a single sample in a study of cytomegalovirus exposure and HLA in healthy donors. Use of 60 Vbeta and 13 Jbeta primers characterized the PCR. This table comes from immunoSEQ multiplex PCR, and its TCRdb copy is limited to in-frame clones, with some not included. This table has about 170,000 clones, about 65% appearing once. Sequenced input: PBMCs. The origin of the receptors is a man aged 40-55 years in good health and CMV-seropositive.

The gene calls are TRBV5-4 and TRBJ1-2; TRBD1 agrees at 10 bases. The CDR3 runs to 14 residues. V was clipped by 0 bases and J by 8 bases; unmatched bases: 4. Germline V gene sequence: CDR1 SGHNT, CDR2 YYREEE (reference sequence). The CDR3 sequence is CASSLGQGASGYTF. The CDR3, as DNA: TGTGCCAGCAGCTTGGGACAGGGGGCCTCAGGCTACACCTTC.

This rearrangement joins TRBV11-2 to TRBJ1-6; 7 nucleotides align to TRBD1. The CDR3 sequence is 16 residues long. Germline CDR1 is SGHAT and CDR2 is FQNNGV. The trim removed 2 bases at V and 1 base at J, leaving 2 bases unmatched. CDR3 in amino acids: CASSLQGVSYNSPLHF. The CDR3 bases are TGTGCCAGCAGCTTACAGGGGGTATCCTATAATTCACCCCTCCACTTT.

This chain links TRBV23-1 with TRBJ1-5, with 8 bases identical to TRBD1. TRBV23-1 is an open reading frame whose function is uncertain. The CDR3 is made up of 16 amino acids. The ends lost 4 bases at V and 7 bases at J; junction bases unmatched: 12. The chain's CDR3 is CASSPESGQGAQPQHF. The CDR3 bases are TGCGCCAGCAGTCCGGAATCCGGACAGGGCGCCCAGCCCCAGCATTTT.

The genes are TRBV15 and TRBJ1-5; a weak D match, TRBD1 (5 bases). The CDR3 is 15 residues long. CDR1 is LNHNV and CDR2 is YYDKDF in the germline V gene (reference sequence). Trimming took 2 bases from V and 4 from J, leaving 12 bases between them. CDR3 nucleotides: TGTGCCACCAGCAGACTTCTGGGGGGGAATCAGCCCCAGCATTTT. Protein sequence: CATSRLLGGNQPQHF.